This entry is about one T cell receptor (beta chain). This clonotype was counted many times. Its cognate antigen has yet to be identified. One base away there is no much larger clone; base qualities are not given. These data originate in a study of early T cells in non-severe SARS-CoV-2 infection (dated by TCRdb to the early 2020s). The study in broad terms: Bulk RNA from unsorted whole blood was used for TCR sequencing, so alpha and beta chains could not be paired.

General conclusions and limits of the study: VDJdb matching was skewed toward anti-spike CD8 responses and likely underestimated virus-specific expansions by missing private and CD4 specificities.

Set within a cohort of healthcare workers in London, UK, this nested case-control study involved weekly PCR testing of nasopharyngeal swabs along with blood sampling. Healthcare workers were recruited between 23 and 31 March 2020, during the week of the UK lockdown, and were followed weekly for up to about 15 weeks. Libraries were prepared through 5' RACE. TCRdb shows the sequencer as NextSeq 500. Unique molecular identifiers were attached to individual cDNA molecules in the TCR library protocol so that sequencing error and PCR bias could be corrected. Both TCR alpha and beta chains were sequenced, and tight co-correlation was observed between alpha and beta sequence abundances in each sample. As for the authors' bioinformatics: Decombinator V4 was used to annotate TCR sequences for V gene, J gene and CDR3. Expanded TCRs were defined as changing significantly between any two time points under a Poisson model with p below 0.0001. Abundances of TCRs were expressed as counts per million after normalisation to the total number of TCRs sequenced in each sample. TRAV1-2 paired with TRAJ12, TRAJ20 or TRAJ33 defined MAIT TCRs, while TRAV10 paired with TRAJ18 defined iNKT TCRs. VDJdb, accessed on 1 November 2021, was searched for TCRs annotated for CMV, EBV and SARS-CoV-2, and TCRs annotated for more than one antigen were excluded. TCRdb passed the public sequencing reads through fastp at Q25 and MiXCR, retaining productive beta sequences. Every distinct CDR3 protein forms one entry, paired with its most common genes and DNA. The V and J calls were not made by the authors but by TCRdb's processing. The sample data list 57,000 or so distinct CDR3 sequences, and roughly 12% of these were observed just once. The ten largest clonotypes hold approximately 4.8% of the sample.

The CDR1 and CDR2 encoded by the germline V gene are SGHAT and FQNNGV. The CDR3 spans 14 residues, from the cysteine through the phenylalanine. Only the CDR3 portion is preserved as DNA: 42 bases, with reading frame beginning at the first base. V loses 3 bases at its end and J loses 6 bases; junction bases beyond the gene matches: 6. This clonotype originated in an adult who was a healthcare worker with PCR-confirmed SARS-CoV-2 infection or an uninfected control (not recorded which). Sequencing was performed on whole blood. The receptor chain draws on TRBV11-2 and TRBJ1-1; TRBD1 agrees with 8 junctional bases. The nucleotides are TGTGCCAGCAGCTTGGGACAGGAGGGATCTGAAGCTTTCTTT. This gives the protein CASSLGQEGSEAFF.